The 31 T cell receptor beta chains below were found in one sample sequenced in a study of post-analysis software for immune sequencing data. Researchers reported that TCR beta cDNA libraries carried unique molecular identifiers. TCRdb re-derived calls from the PCR reads in MiXCR, one entry per CDR3 protein. The profile shows roughly 800,000 distinct CDR3 sequences, approximately 53% of them singletons. Study outcomes and limitations: Five or six TRBV segments, TRBV5-6, TRBV5-1 and TRBV20-1 among them, were found more frequent in patients than controls.

Their target antigens are unknown. The sequencing sample was made of blood. The source of these receptors is a girl aged 5-17 years with multiple sclerosis.

This clonotype was counted between two and nine times. The rearrangement joins TRBV12-3 or TRBV12-4 to TRBJ2-1, with 8 bases identical to TRBD1. The CDR3 consists of 13 residues. J gave up 7 bases and V 6 bases, and 5 bases lay outside the gene matches. For the CDR3, the DNA is TGTGCCAGCAGAGTACAGGGGGTGAATGAGCAGTTCTTC. Amino acids: CASRVQGVNEQFF.

The CDR3 nucleotides read TGCAGTGCTGTCCGGACCATGCCCTACGAGCAGTACTTC. Encoded protein: CSAVRTMPYEQYF. This chain joins TRBV20-1 and TRBJ2-7; D not resolved. There are 13 residues in the CDR3. Trimming pared 5 bases from V and 2 bases from J, leaving 13 bases between. CDR1 is DFQATT, CDR2 SNEGSKA, per germline (reference sequence).

This chain uses TRBV3-1 with TRBJ1-5; 8 nucleotides match TRBD1. The CDR3 covers 16 residues. V gave up 4 bases and J gave up 2 bases; unmatched junction bases: 7. Per germline, CDR1 LGHDT and CDR2 YNNKEL (reference sequence). The CDR3 loop is CASSPWTGIGNQPQHF. The CDR3 DNA sequence: TGTGCCAGCAGCCCCTGGACAGGGATCGGCAATCAGCCCCAGCATTTT.

The table lists this clonotype with a count of one. The chain combines TRBV5-6 with TRBJ1-1; TRBD1 might be the D (5 bases). V gave up 5 bases and J gave up 9 bases, with 17 bases separating them. This CDR3 has 13 amino acids. The germline gives CDR1 SGHDT, CDR2 YYEEEE. The CDR3 nucleotides read TGTGCCAGCAGGTTTATAGGGGCGATCCAAGCTTTCTTT. It translates to CASRFIGAIQAFF.

This clonotype was observed a few times. J is TRBJ2-3 and V is TRBV28, with 8 bases aligning to TRBD2. CDR3 length: 15 residues. V was clipped by 2 bases and J by 5 bases; unmatched bases: 6. Germline CDR1 and CDR2: MDHEN and SYDVKM. The CDR3 bases are TGTGCCAGCAGTTTAATCGCGGGAGGACAAGATACGCAGTATTTT. Translated, it gives CASSLIAGGQDTQYF.

This clonotype has a handful of counts. V is TRBV6-5 and J is TRBJ1-2; D is unresolved. V lost 0 bases, J lost 5 bases, and 19 bases lay in between. The CDR3 spans 17 residues. Germline-derived CDR1 and CDR2 are MNHEY and SVGAGI. The CDR3 DNA follows: TGTGCCAGCAGTTACTCGACTGGGCTAGGAGGAGGGTATGGCTACACCTTC. Encoded protein: CASSYSTGLGGGYGYTF.

This clonotype appeared a few times. The chain links TRBV2 to TRBJ2-6; 7 bases are a match to TRBD2. With V trimmed by 5 bases and J by 4 bases, 5 bases remained unmatched. The germline CDR1 and CDR2 sequences are SNHLY and FYNNEI. The CDR3 runs 15 residues. CDR3: CASSLGGRGANVLTF. CDR3 coding DNA: TGTGCCAGCAGTCTGGGGGGGAGAGGGGCCAACGTCCTGACTTTC.

This chain links TRBV5-1 with TRBJ1-2, with 9 bases matching TRBD1. Germline V gene data show CDR1 as SGHRS and CDR2 as YFSETQ. CDR3 size: 15 residues. V lost 4 bases, J lost 7 bases, and 11 bases stayed unmatched. CDR3: CASSIRDRDLAGYTF. As DNA, the CDR3 is TGCGCCAGCAGCATCCGGGACAGGGATCTCGCTGGCTACACCTTC.

The chain combines TRBV20-1 with TRBJ2-6; TRBD2 matches 7 bases. The V segment lost 6 bases and the J segment 4 bases; nucleotides outside the gene matches: 18. Germline V gene data show CDR1 as DFQATT and CDR2 as SNEGSKA (reference sequence). The length of the CDR3 is 18 residues. The CDR3 coding sequence is TGCAGTGCGCTACCTAGCGGATCCTTGGGGTACGGGGCCAACGTCCTGACTTTC. Translating gives CSALPSGSLGYGANVLTF.

This clonotype was counted between two and nine times. This rearrangement joins TRBV10-3 to TRBJ2-7, with a possible D match to TRBD2 (6 bases). Germline assignment: CDR1 ENHRY and CDR2 SYGVKD. This CDR3 has 16 amino acids. Trimming shortened V by 10 bases and J by 0 bases, and 22 bases separated the two germline ends. The CDR3 DNA follows: TGTGCCACCGGCGGGACCCAGGAGGTAGTCTCCTACGAGCAGTACTTC. Its protein is CATGGTQEVVSYEQYF.

This clonotype was picked up a small number of times. The chain links TRBV14 to TRBJ2-7; a weak D match, TRBD2 (5 bases). The ends were cut back, 6 bases at V and 2 bases at J, with 14 bases in the middle. CDR3 length: 14 amino acids. CDR1 is SGHDN and CDR2 is FVKESK in the germline V gene. The CDR3 region is CASSAVRGTYEQYF. The CDR3 bases are TGTGCCAGCAGTGCCGTCCGAGGGACCTACGAGCAGTACTTC. The entire variable domain, with the rest obtained from reference TRBV14 and TRBJ2-7, is as follows: EAGVTQFPSHSVIEKGQTVTLRCDPISGHDNLYWYRRVMGKEIKFLLHFVKESKQDESGMPNNRFLAERTGGTYSTLKVQPAELEDSGVYFCASSAVRGTYEQYFGPGTRLTVT.

The CDR3 is CASSFALGGQPQHF. The CDR3 nucleotides read TGTGCCAGCAGCTTCGCCTTGGGGGGCCAGCCCCAGCATTTT. V and J are TRBV5-5 and TRBJ1-5, with D possibly TRBD1 on 6 matching bases. Trimming cost V 2 bases and J 7 bases, with 13 bases left between them. Germline V gene lookup returns CDR1 SGHKS and CDR2 YYEKEE (reference sequence). The CDR3 runs 14 residues.

This chain uses TRBV20-1 with TRBJ2-7, with TRBD2 matching 9 bases. Germline V CDR1 and CDR2: DFQATT, SNEGSKA (reference sequence). The CDR3 has 14 amino acids. Losses at the gene ends were 6 bases for V and 2 bases for J; bases not matched to a gene: 8. As DNA, the CDR3 is TGCAGTGCCGGTAGCGGGAGCTTCCCCTACGAGCAGTACTTC. It codes for CSAGSGSFPYEQYF.

The rearrangement joins TRBV29-1 to TRBJ1-2, with a possible D match to TRBD1 (5 bases). Trimming cost V 4 bases and J 5 bases, with 11 bases left between them. This CDR3 spans 12 amino acids. Germline assignment: CDR1 SQVTM and CDR2 ANQGSEA. The CDR3 is CSVGLGGYGYTF. The CDR3 DNA is TGCAGCGTTGGTCTGGGGGGGTATGGCTACACCTTC.

This chain links TRBV10-3 with TRBJ2-7; tentative D call: TRBD1 (6 bases). The CDR3 loop spans 14 amino acids. V was pared by 6 bases and J by 0 bases, with 12 bases between. Germline CDR1 ENHRY, CDR2 SYGVKD. CDR3 region: CAISFGTHSYEQYF. CDR3 nucleotide sequence: TGTGCCATCAGCTTTGGGACACACTCCTACGAGCAGTACTTC.

CDR3 nucleotides: TGTGCCAGCAGTTACAGCGGGACAGGGATATACAATGAGCAGTTCTTC. This gives the protein CASSYSGTGIYNEQFF. The chain joins TRBV6-2 or TRBV6-3 to TRBJ2-1, with 9 bases matching TRBD1. V lost 2 bases to trimming and J lost 4 bases; unmatched junction nucleotides: 6. In germline, CDR1 is MNHEY, CDR2 SVGEGT. The CDR3 totals 16 residues.

The chain links TRBV12-3 or TRBV12-4 to TRBJ1-5; TRBD1 agrees at 10 bases. The trim removed 7 bases at V and 3 bases at J, leaving 12 bases unmatched. This CDR3 has 17 residues. DNA for the CDR3: TGTGCCAGCATCAAATCTTGGGGGACAGGGGCCAATCAGCCCCAGCATTTT. It translates to CASIKSWGTGANQPQHF.

This clonotype was detected a few times. The V gene is TRBV5-1, the J gene TRBJ2-7; 7 bases line up with TRBD1. Germline assignment: CDR1 SGHRS and CDR2 YFSETQ. V lost 0 bases, J lost 1 base, and 4 bases stayed unmatched. The CDR3 has 15 amino acids. The CDR3 loop reads CASSLETGKSYEQYF. As DNA, the CDR3 is TGCGCCAGCAGCTTGGAGACAGGGAAGTCCTACGAGCAGTACTTC.

V and J are TRBV15 and TRBJ2-6; 7 nucleotides line up with TRBD1. V was pared by 4 bases and J by 2 bases, with 8 bases of the junction left unmatched. Germline V lookup: CDR1 LNHNV, CDR2 YYDKDF (reference sequence). There are 17 residues in the CDR3. Written as DNA, the CDR3 is TGTGCCACCAGCAAGGGACAGCCCCTCCCTGGGGCCAACGTCCTGACTTTC. Its translation is CATSKGQPLPGANVLTF.

The rearrangement links TRBV24-1 to TRBJ2-3, with D unresolved. The CDR3 length is 14 residues. The V gene's germline CDR1 is KGHDR and CDR2 SFDVKD. The V end was cut by 2 bases, the J end by 0 bases, with 5 bases between. The CDR3 is CATSDSGSTDTQYF. The CDR3, as DNA: TGTGCCACCAGTGATTCCGGAAGCACAGATACGCAGTATTTT.

The chain has TRBV5-1 and TRBJ2-1; D perhaps matches TRBD2 (6 bases). The CDR3 runs to 17 residues. V lost 5 bases, J lost 4 bases, and 22 bases lay in between. Germline CDR1 reads SGHRS; CDR2 reads YFSETQ. Here the CDR3 reads CASRPGEREIIYNEQFF. The CDR3 coding sequence is TGCGCCAGCAGGCCGGGGGAGCGCGAAATTATATACAATGAGCAGTTCTTC.

CDR3 DNA: TGCAGCGTTTCAGGGGGACCTAACACTGAAGCTTTCTTT. This codes for CSVSGGPNTEAFF. This sequence joins TRBV29-1 and TRBJ1-1; 7 bases are shared with TRBD1. Germline CDR1 and CDR2: SQVTM and ANQGSEA. The CDR3 consists of 13 residues. With 5 bases clipped from V and 2 bases from J, the junction kept 5 bases outside the gene matches.

The rearrangement links TRBV5-1 to TRBJ2-3, with TRBD1 matching over 8 bases. The CDR3 runs to 12 residues. J was trimmed by 4 bases and V by 7 bases; bases with no gene match: 2. In germline, CDR1 is SGHRS, CDR2 YFSETQ. The CDR3 DNA reads as TGCGCCAGCGGACAGGGCCCAGATACGCAGTATTTT. Its protein is CASGQGPDTQYF.

The V gene is TRBV20-1, the J gene TRBJ2-1, with TRBD1 matching 9 bases. Germline trimming cut 5 bases from V and 2 bases from J; bases unmatched to any gene: 7. Germline V gene lookup returns CDR1 DFQATT and CDR2 SNEGSKA (reference sequence). This CDR3 comprises 15 residues. The CDR3 is CSAPPGQGPYNEQFF. The CDR3 DNA is TGCAGTGCTCCGCCGGGACAGGGTCCCTACAATGAGCAGTTCTTC.

The chain recombines TRBV6-1 with TRBJ2-1; 12 bases align to TRBD2. The CDR3 runs 15 residues. Germline assignment: CDR1 MNHNS and CDR2 SASEGT. The V gene end was trimmed by 6 bases and the J gene end by 9 bases; junction bases not matched to a gene: 9. The CDR3 bases are TGTGCCAGCAGCCTCCCGACTAGCGGGGGTGGTGAGCAGTTCTTC. Protein: CASSLPTSGGGEQFF.

The chain is built from TRBV12-3 or TRBV12-4 and TRBJ1-1; D unresolved. This CDR3 is built from 13 residues. V gave up 3 bases and J gave up 1 base, with 6 bases separating them. The CDR3 is CASSLNGNTEAFF. CDR3 DNA sequence: TGTGCCAGCAGTTTGAATGGGAACACTGAAGCTTTCTTT.

The chain joins TRBV20-1 to TRBJ2-7; a weak D match, TRBD2 (6 bases). V dropped 6 bases and J dropped 2 bases, with 17 bases sitting between them. The germline V gene encodes CDR1 DFQATT and CDR2 SNEGSKA (reference sequence). The CDR3 length is 14 residues. The DNA for the CDR3 is TGCAGTGCCGAGCGGGCGGGGTCGACCTACGAGCAGTACTTC. Its translation: CSAERAGSTYEQYF.

CDR3 residues: CASSPPLAGGTDTQYF. The DNA of the CDR3 is TGCGCCAGCAGCCCACCACTAGCGGGAGGCACAGATACGCAGTATTTT. The chain links TRBV5-1 to TRBJ2-3; 11 positions agree with TRBD2. The CDR3 contains 16 residues. Germline V gene lookup returns CDR1 SGHRS and CDR2 YFSETQ. V dropped 4 bases and J dropped 1; count of bases not matched to a gene: 5.

Comments on this clonotype: The junction and the germline gene differ at one end; a read error may be behind it. The chain employs TRBV5-1 and TRBJ2-1, with 13 nucleotides matching TRBD2. This CDR3 comprises 15 residues. The germline CDR1 and CDR2 sequences are SGHRS and YFSETQ. CDR3 sequence reads: CACSRTSGRYDEQFF. Here the CDR3 DNA reads TGCGCCTGCAGCCGGACTAGCGGGAGATATGATGAGCAGTTCTTC.

V is TRBV2 and J is TRBJ1-2, with a weak D call TRBD1 (5 bases). The V gene lost 8 bases and the J gene lost 8 bases, with 21 bases spanning the gap. The CDR3 totals 14 residues. Per the germline V gene, CDR1 is SNHLY and CDR2 is FYNNEI. This chain's CDR3 is CASAGTDILRGYTF. CDR3 DNA sequence: TGTGCCAGCGCCGGGACCGATATTCTGAGGGGCTACACCTTC.

Only a few counts were recorded for this clonotype. The rearrangement uses TRBV27 and TRBJ1-2; the D gene is possibly TRBD1 (5 bases). The CDR3 has 14 residues. Looked up from germline, CDR1 is MNHEY and CDR2 is SMNVEV (reference sequence). Trimming cost V 3 bases and J 0 bases, with 8 bases left between them. This CDR3 reads CASSLAGTNYGYTF. The CDR3 region has the DNA TGTGCCAGCAGTTTGGCAGGGACTAACTATGGCTACACCTTC.